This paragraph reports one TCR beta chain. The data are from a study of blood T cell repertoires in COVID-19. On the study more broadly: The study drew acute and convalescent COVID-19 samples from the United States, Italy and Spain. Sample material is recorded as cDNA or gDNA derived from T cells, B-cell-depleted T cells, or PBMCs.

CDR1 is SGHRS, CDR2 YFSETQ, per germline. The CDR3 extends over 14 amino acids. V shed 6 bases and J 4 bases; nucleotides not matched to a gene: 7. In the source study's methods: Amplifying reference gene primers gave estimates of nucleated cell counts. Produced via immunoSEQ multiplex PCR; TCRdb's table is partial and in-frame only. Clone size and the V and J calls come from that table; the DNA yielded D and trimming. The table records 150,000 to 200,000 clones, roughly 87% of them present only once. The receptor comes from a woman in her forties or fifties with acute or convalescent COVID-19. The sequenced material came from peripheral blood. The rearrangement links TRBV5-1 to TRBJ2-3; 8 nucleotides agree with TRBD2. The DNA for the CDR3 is TGCGCCAGCAAAACTAGCGGCTCGCCAGATACGCAGTATTTT. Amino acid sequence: CASKTSGSPDTQYF.